A selection of T cell receptor beta chains follows, all from one sample in a study of T-cell reconstitution after alpha-beta-depleted transplantation in children. TCRdb itself ran the PCR reads through MiXCR, one entry per CDR3 protein. The data show approximately 520,000 distinct CDR3 sequences, with about 10% seen just once and 11% to 15% held by the top ten. Material: PBMCs, mostly from graft donor cells, obtained 180 days after TCRalphabeta/CD19-depleted stem cell transplant. The receptors stem from a female patient aged 2-9 years who had a stem cell transplant for aplastic anemia, so the T cells may come from the graft donor. Both conserved end residues are part of each CDR3. A D gene is named only where the DNA matches it firmly. Clone size is not always given. Where it is, it says once, few, many or a class for expanded clones.

NA TRBJ1-4 TRBD1 TRBV20-1 CSAREPGTGREKLFF TGCAGTGCTAGAGAGCCCGGGACAGGACGTGAAAAACTGTTTTTT
many TRBJ2-3 TRBD2 TRBV29-1 CSARGLAGGPRDTQYF TGCAGCGCCAGAGGACTAGCGGGAGGTCCCAGGGATACGCAGTATTTT
NA TRBJ1-2 NA TRBV28 CASSLIQGDYGYTF TGTGCCAGCAGTTTGATCCAGGGCGACTATGGCTACACCTTC
many TRBJ1-5 NA TRBV3-1 CASSQGGRINQPQHF TGTGCCAGCAGCCAAGGGGGCAGAATCAATCAGCCCCAGCATTTT
many TRBJ2-1 TRBD2 TRBV5-1 CASSQASGSYNEQFF TGCGCCAGCAGTCAAGCTAGCGGCTCCTACAATGAGCAGTTCTTC
NA TRBJ2-3 TRBD2 TRBV7-6 CASLLGGPEDTQYF TGTGCCAGCCTATTGGGAGGGCCAGAAGATACGCAGTATTTT
few TRBJ1-1 NA TRBV6-5 CASSYGVLNTEAFF TGTGCCAGCAGTTACGGGGTATTGAACACTGAAGCTTTCTTT
NA TRBJ2-1 NA TRBV10-3 CAINNRGSLGSEEQFF TGTGCCATCAATAACCGAGGGTCTCTAGGCTCCGAGGAGCAGTTCTTC
many TRBJ2-1 TRBD2 TRBV29-1 CSVRAGSREIHNEQFF TGCAGCGTTCGAGCTGGATCGCGGGAGATCCACAATGAGCAGTTCTTC
few TRBJ2-7 NA TRBV5-1 CASSFIGAGSDYEQYF TGCGCCAGCAGCTTCATCGGCGCAGGGTCCGACTACGAGCAGTACTTC
NA TRBJ2-5 TRBD2 TRBV4-2 CASSQDSTVWLAGAQETQYF TGTGCCAGCAGCCAAGATTCCACAGTTTGGCTAGCGGGAGCCCAAGAGACCCAGTACTTC
NA TRBJ2-7 TRBD1 TRBV6-5 CASSSSLRTGGSYEQYF TGTGCCAGCAGTTCCTCTCTACGGACAGGGGGATCCTACGAGCAGTACTTC
few TRBJ2-6 NA TRBV29-1 CSVDSLHSGANVLTF TGCAGCGTGGACAGTCTCCACTCTGGGGCCAACGTCCTGACTTTC
few TRBJ2-7 TRBD1 TRBV19 CASSPPWAGGSYEQYF TGTGCCAGTAGTCCACCTTGGGCAGGGGGCTCCTACGAGCAGTACTTC
few TRBJ2-7 NA TRBV15 CATSRGLYEQYF TGTGCCACCAGCAGAGGCCTGTACGAGCAGTACTTC
NA TRBJ2-1 NA TRBV25-1 CARSPWGTNEQFF TGTGCGAGGAGCCCCTGGGGAACTAATGAGCAGTTCTTC
few TRBJ1-1 TRBD1 TRBV20-1 CSADRDTEAFF TGCAGTGCTGACAGGGACACTGAAGCTTTCTTT
NA TRBJ2-6 NA TRBV30 CAAWVLTGFFSGANVLTF TGTGCCGCCTGGGTTCTTACAGGCTTTTTCTCTGGGGCCAACGTCCTGACTTTC
NA TRBJ2-1 TRBD1 TRBV29-1 CSVRWTGVYNEQFF TGCAGCGTTCGATGGACAGGGGTCTACAATGAGCAGTTCTTC
NA TRBJ1-5 NA TRBV7-2 CASSSAGNPRNQPQHF TGTGCCAGCAGCTCGGCCGGGAACCCAAGGAATCAGCCCCAGCATTTT
few TRBJ2-7 TRBD1 TRBV28 CASSYHHGQGKAGEQYF TGTGCCAGCTCATACCACCACGGACAGGGTAAGGCCGGGGAGCAGTACTTC
few TRBJ2-1 TRBD2 TRBV20-1 CSAEPYGSGAYNEQFF TGCAGTGCAGAACCTTATGGTAGCGGGGCCTACAATGAGCAGTTCTTC
many TRBJ2-7 TRBD2 TRBV28 CASSTLAGGGYEQYF TGTGCCAGCAGTACACTAGCGGGAGGGGGCTACGAGCAGTACTTC
few TRBJ1-1 NA TRBV6-5 CASRHEHRVNTEAFF TGTGCCAGCAGACACGAACATCGGGTGAACACTGAAGCTTTCTTT
NA TRBJ1-2 TRBD1 TRBV18 CASSQGQGFPNGDTF TGTGCCAGCTCGCAAGGACAGGGGTTCCCGAATGGCGACACCTTC
few TRBJ1-4 TRBD1 TRBV5-1 CASTPGQGNLKGNEKLFF TGCGCCAGCACCCCGGGACAGGGGAACCTCAAGGGGAACGAAAAACTGTTTTTT
NA TRBJ2-1 NA TRBV6-1 CASRDWAVSYNEQFF TGTGCCAGCAGAGACTGGGCGGTCTCCTACAATGAGCAGTTCTTC
few TRBJ1-1 TRBD1 TRBV19 CAHPWGQGSSWTEAFF TGTGCCCACCCCTGGGGACAGGGGTCGAGTTGGACTGAAGCTTTCTTT
NA TRBJ1-2 NA TRBV6-5 CASSYSGLVGRSYGYTF TGTGCCAGCAGTTATTCGGGTTTAGTAGGGCGTTCCTATGGCTACACCTTC
NA TRBJ2-1 NA TRBV20-1 CSALSTGRLAVKYLEEQFF TGCAGTGCCTTATCGACAGGCCGGCTGGCAGTCAAGTATCTCGAGGAGCAGTTCTTC
many TRBJ1-1 NA TRBV11-2 CASSLGLGKEAFF TGTGCCAGCAGCCTAGGACTGGGAAAGGAAGCTTTCTTT
few TRBJ2-1 TRBD2 TRBV11-2 CASSLGGRVYNEQFF TGTGCCAGCAGCTTAGGCGGGAGGGTGTACAATGAGCAGTTCTTC
NA TRBJ1-1 TRBD1 TRBV12-3/TRBV12-4 CASSFGQDRAFF TGTGCCAGCAGTTTCGGACAGGACCGAGCTTTCTTT
NA TRBJ2-2 NA TRBV6-1 CALRGGTRDTGELFF TGTGCCCTAAGGGGTGGGACACGGGACACCGGGGAGCTGTTTTTT
NA TRBJ1-1 TRBD1 TRBV11-2 CASSPITGATEAFF TGTGCCAGCAGCCCAATTACAGGGGCCACTGAAGCTTTCTTT
few TRBJ2-6 NA TRBV5-6 CASSSCRDLRLSGANVLTF TGTGCCAGCAGCTCCTGCCGGGACCTTCGTCTCTCTGGGGCCAACGTCCTGACTTTC
few TRBJ2-5 NA TRBV20-1 CSARLAAWGKGETQYF TGCAGTGCTAGACTAGCCGCTTGGGGCAAGGGAGAGACCCAGTACTTC
few TRBJ2-7 NA TRBV13 CASSGYGEYEQYF TGTGCCAGCAGCGGATATGGGGAGTACGAGCAGTACTTC
few TRBJ2-7 TRBD1 TRBV28 CASSPTPDRANEQYF TGTGCCAGCAGCCCTACTCCGGACAGGGCCAACGAGCAGTACTTC
NA TRBJ2-7 NA TRBV4-3 CASSQDGYPPYEQYF TGCGCCAGCAGCCAAGACGGCTATCCCCCCTACGAGCAGTACTTC
few TRBJ2-2 NA TRBV6-2/TRBV6-3 CASSYTLAGELFF TGTGCCAGCAGTTACACGCTGGCCGGGGAGCTGTTTTTT
NA TRBJ1-5 NA TRBV6-2/TRBV6-3 CASRKGGGQPQHF TGTGCCAGCAGAAAGGGGGGAGGTCAGCCCCAGCATTTT
few TRBJ2-2 TRBD2 TRBV11-1 CASSYYRGLAGATNTGELFF TGTGCCAGCAGCTACTACCGGGGACTAGCGGGAGCTACGAACACCGGGGAGCTGTTTTTT
few TRBJ2-5 NA TRBV29-1 CSVGTTGLGKETQYF TGCAGCGTTGGGACCACAGGATTAGGGAAAGAGACCCAGTACTTC
few TRBJ1-1 NA TRBV20-1 CSARDLPGRGEAFF TGCAGTGCTAGAGATCTACCAGGGAGGGGTGAAGCTTTCTTT
few TRBJ2-1 NA TRBV24-1 CATSDFRAAEQFF TGTGCCACCAGTGATTTCCGGGCAGCTGAGCAGTTCTTC